The T cell receptor (beta chain) under discussion was sequenced for a study of T cell changes during pregnancy in multiple sclerosis. The CDR3 totals 14 residues. V lost 2 bases and J lost 4, with 11 bases in between. Per germline, CDR1 MDHEN and CDR2 SYDVKM. The repertoire was sequenced with immunoSEQ multiplex PCR; TCRdb's copy has only in-frame clones and lacks some. Of tens of thousands of clones listed, about nine tenths are singletons. The material was peripheral blood, obtained after pregnancy. The rearrangement links TRBV28 to TRBJ2-5; weak D call: TRBD2 (6 bases). This clonotype originated in a female donor in good health, enrolled as a control in a pregnancy study. CDR3 coding DNA: TGTGCCAGCAGTTTAGGGGGGAAGGGAGAGACCCAGTACTTC. This gives the protein CASSLGGKGETQYF.